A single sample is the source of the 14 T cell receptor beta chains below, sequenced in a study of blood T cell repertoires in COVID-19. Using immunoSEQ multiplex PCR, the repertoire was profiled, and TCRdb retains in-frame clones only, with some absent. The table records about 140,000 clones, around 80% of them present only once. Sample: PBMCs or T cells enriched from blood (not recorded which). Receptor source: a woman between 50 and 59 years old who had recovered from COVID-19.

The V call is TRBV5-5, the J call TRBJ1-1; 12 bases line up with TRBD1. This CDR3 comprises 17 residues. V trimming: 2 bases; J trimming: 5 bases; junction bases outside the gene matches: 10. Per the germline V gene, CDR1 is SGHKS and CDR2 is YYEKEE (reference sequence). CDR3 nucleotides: TGTGCCAGCAGCTTTCCGGGACAGGGGGCGTCAGGGACTGAAGCTTTCTTT. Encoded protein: CASSFPGQGASGTEAFF.

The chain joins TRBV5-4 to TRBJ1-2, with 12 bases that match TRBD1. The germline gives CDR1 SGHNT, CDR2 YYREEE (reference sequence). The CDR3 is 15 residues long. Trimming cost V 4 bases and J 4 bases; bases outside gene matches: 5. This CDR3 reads CASSIGTGGTYGYTF. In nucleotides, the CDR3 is TGTGCCAGCAGCATTGGGACAGGGGGCACCTATGGCTACACCTTC.

CDR3 DNA: TGTGCCAGCAGCAAACGGGACAGGGGCGCCATGAACACTGAAGCTTTCTTT. Its protein product is CASSKRDRGAMNTEAFF. The V gene is TRBV9, the J gene TRBJ1-1, with 10 bases aligning to TRBD1. This CDR3 is 17 amino acids long. Germline trimming cut 4 bases from V and 0 bases from J; bases unmatched to any gene: 9. Germline lookup yields CDR1 SGDLS and CDR2 YYNGEE.

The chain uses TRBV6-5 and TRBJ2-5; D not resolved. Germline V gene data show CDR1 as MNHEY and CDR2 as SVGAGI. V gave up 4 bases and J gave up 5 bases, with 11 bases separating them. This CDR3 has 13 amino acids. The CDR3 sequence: CASSFPSTETQYF. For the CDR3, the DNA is TGTGCCAGCAGTTTCCCTAGTACGGAGACCCAGTACTTC.

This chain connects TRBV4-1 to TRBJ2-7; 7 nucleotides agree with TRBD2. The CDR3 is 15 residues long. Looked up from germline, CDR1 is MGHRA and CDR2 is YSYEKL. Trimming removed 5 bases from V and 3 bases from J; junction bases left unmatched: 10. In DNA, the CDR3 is TGCGCCAGCAGCAGGGGCGTGACGGGGGGCTACGAGCAGTACGTC. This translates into CASSRGVTGGYEQYV.

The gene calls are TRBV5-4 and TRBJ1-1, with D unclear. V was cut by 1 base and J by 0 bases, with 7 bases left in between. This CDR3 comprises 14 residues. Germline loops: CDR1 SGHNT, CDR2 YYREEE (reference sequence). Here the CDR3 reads CASSLLQLNTEAFF. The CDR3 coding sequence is TGTGCCAGCAGCTTGCTGCAGTTGAACACTGAAGCTTTCTTT.

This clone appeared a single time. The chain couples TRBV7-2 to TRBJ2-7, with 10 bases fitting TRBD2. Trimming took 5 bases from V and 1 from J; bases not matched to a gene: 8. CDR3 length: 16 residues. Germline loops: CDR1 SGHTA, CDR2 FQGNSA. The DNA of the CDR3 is TGTGCCAGCAGCCCCCGAGCGGGGGGGATTTCCTACGAGCAGTACTTC. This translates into CASSPRAGGISYEQYF.

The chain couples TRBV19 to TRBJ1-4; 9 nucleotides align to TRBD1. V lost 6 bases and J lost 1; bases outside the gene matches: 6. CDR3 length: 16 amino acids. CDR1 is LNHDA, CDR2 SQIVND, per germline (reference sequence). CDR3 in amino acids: CASSAGTGRTNEKLFF. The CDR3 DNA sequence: TGTGCCAGTAGCGCCGGGACAGGGAGAACTAATGAAAAACTGTTTTTT. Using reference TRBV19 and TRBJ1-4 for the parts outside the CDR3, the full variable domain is DGGITQSPKYLFRKEGQNVTLSCEQNLNHDAMYWYRQDPGQGLRLIYYSQIVNDFQKGDIAEGYSVSREKKESFPLTVTSAQKNPTAFYLCASSAGTGRTNEKLFFGSGTQLSVL.

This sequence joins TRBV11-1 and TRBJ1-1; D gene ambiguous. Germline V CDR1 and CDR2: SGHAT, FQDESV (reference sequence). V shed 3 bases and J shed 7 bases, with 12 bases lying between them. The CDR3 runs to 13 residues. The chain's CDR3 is CASSFQTPGEAFF. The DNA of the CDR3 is TGTGCCAGCAGCTTCCAAACACCTGGTGAAGCTTTCTTT.

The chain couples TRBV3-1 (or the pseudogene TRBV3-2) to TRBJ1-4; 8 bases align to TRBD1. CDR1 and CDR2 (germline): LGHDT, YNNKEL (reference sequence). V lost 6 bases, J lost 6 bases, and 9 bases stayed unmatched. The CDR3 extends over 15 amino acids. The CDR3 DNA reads TGTGCCAGCAGTTCCGACAGGGGCTTTGATGAAAAACTGTTTTTT. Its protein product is CASSSDRGFDEKLFF.

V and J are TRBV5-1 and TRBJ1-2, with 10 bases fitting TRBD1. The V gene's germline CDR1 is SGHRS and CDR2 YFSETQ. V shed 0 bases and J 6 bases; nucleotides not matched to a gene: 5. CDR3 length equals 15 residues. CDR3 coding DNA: TGCGCCAGCAGCTTGGAAGGGACAGGGGTAAATGGCTACACCTTC. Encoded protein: CASSLEGTGVNGYTF.

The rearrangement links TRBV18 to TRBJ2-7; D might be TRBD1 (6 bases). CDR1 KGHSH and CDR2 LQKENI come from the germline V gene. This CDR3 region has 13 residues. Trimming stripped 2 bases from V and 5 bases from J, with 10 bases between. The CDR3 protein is CASSPDRRNEQYV. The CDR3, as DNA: TGTGCCAGCTCACCAGACAGGAGAAACGAGCAGTACGTC.

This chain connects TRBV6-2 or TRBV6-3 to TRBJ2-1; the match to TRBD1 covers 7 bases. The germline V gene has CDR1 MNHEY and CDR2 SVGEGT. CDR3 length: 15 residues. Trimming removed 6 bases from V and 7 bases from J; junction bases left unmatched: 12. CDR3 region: CASSNGIRGSNEQFF. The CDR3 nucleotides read TGTGCCAGCAGCAACGGGATCAGGGGGTCGAATGAGCAGTTCTTC.

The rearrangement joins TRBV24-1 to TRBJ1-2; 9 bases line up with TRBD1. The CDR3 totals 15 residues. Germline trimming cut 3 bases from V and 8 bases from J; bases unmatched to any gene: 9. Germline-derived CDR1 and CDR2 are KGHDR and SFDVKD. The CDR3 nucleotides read TGTGCCACCAGTGATAGTACAGGGGGCATAGGAGGCTACACCTTC. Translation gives CATSDSTGGIGGYTF.